This entry describes one TCR beta chain. No antigen is known for it. The PCR made use of 60 Vbeta and 13 Jbeta primers. The protocol was immunoSEQ multiplex PCR, while the TCRdb copy is restricted to in-frame clones and leaves out a portion. The profile shows around 53,000 clones, about three quarters of them singletons. These data are taken from a study of cytomegalovirus exposure and HLA in healthy donors. The V end was cut by 5 bases, the J end by 2 bases, with 6 bases between. CDR1 is MNHNS, CDR2 SASEGT, per germline. This CDR3 spans 13 amino acids. Study-wide findings and caveats: Fewer N-insertions than the 666-donor mean were reportedly shown by an Asian-associated ancestry cluster in a later analysis.

The specimen was PBMCs. The receptor's source is a man younger than 35 in good health and CMV-seronegative. The chain combines TRBV6-1 with TRBJ1-4, with D maybe TRBD1 (6 bases). CDR3 loop: CASSQGTNEKLFF. The CDR3 DNA reads as TGTGCCAGCAGTCAGGGGACTAATGAAAAACTGTTTTTT.